This TCR beta chain comes out of a study of T cell responses to AZD1222 COVID-19 vaccine. The table came from immunoSEQ multiplex PCR; TCRdb's copy has only in-frame clones and leaves some out. The profile covers some 150,000 clones, with 90% appearing a single time and about 1.4% taken by the ten largest. The V gene lost 8 bases and the J gene lost 7 bases, with 15 bases spanning the gap. The CDR3 has 14 amino acids. Germline values: CDR1 MNHEY, CDR2 SMNVEV (reference sequence). Study-wide findings and caveats: Only a handful of AZD1222 recipients tested seropositive at baseline. Spike-specific TCR depth and breadth grew after two AZD1222 doses.

Comments on this clone: What it binds is unknown.

Sequenced here: peripheral blood, sampled 28 days after the second AZD1222 dose. The V and J genes are TRBV27 and TRBJ1-6; D not certain. The source of this sequence is an adult who received the AZD1222 COVID-19 vaccine. The CDR3 region has the DNA TGTGCCAGCTCCGTTGCGAGAAGGAATTCACCCCTCCACTTT. Amino acid sequence: CASSVARRNSPLHF.